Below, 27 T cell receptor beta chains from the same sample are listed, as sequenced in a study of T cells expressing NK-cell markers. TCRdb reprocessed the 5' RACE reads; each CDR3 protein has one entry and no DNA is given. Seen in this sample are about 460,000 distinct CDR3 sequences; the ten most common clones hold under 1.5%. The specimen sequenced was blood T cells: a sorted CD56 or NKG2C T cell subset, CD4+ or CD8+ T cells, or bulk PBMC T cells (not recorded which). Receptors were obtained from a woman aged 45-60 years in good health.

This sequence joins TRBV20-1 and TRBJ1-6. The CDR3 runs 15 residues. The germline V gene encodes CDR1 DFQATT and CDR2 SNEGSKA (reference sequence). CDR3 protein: CSALVDGFGNSPLHF.

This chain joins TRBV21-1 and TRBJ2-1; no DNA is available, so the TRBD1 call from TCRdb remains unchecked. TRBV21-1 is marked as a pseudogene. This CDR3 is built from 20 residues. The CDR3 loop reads CASSKREGGQGDSVDNEQFF.

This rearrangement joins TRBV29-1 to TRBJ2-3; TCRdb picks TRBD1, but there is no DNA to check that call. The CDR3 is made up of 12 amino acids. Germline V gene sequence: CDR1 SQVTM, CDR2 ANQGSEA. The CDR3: CSVEGRADTQYF.

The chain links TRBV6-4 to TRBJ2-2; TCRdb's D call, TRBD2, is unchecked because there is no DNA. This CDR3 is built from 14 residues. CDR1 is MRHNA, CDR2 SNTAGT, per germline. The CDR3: CASSDWWGAGELFF.

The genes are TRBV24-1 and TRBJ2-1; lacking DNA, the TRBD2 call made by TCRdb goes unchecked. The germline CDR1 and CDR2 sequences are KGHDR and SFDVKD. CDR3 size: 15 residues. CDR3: CATGNSLLRGDEQFF.

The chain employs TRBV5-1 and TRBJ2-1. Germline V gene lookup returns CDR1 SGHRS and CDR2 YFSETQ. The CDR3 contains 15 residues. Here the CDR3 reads CASSSLERSYNEQFF. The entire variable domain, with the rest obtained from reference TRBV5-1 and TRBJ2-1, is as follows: KAGVTQTPRYLIKTRGQQVTLSCSPISGHRSVSWYQQTPGQGLQFLFEYFSETQRNKGNFPGRFSGRQFSNSRSEMNVSTLELGDSALYLCASSSLERSYNEQFFGPGTRLTVL.

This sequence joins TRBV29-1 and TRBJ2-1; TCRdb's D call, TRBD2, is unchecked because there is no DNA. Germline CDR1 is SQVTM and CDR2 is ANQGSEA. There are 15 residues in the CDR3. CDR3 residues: CSVTTSGSPGNEQFF.

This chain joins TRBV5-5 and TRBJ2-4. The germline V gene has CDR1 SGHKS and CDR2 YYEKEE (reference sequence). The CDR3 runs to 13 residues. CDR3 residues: CASSLEPVNIQYF.

CDR3 in amino acids: CATSRTGVSGANVLTF. The chain links TRBV15 to TRBJ2-6; TCRdb proposes TRBD1, but this gene call is untestable without DNA. This CDR3 has 16 amino acids. Per the germline V gene, CDR1 is LNHNV and CDR2 is YYDKDF (reference sequence).

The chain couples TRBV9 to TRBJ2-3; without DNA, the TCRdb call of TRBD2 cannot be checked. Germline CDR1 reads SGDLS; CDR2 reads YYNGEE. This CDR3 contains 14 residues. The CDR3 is CASSVQTRGDTQYF.

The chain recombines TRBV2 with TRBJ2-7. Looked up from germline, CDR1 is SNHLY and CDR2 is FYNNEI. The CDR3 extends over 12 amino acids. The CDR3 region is CASSMTPYEQYF.

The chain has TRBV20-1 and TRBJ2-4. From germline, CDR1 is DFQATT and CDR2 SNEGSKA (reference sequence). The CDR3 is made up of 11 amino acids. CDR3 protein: CSARSGNIQYF.

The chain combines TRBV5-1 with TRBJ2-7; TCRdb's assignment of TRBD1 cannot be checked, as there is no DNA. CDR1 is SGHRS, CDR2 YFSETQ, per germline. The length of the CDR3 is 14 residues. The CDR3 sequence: CASSKGQGTDEQYF. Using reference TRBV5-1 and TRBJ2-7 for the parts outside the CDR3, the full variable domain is KAGVTQTPRYLIKTRGQQVTLSCSPISGHRSVSWYQQTPGQGLQFLFEYFSETQRNKGNFPGRFSGRQFSNSRSEMNVSTLELGDSALYLCASSKGQGTDEQYFGPGTRLTVT.

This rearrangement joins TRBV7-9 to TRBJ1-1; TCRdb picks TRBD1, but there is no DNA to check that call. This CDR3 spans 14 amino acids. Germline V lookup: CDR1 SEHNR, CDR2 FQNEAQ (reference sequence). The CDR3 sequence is CASSPRTGVREAFF.

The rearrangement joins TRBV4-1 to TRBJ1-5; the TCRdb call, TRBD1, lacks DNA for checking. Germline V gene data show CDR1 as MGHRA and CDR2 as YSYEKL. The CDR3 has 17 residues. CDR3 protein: CASSQRLVGQANQPQHF.

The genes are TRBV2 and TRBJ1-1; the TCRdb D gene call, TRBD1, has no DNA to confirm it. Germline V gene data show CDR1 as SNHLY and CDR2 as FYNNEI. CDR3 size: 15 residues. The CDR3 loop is CASSESQGIGTEAFF.

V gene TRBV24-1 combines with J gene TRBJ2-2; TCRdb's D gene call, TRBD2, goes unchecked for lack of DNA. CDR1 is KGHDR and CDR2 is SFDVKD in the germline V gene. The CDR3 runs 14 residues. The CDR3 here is CATTGTSDGGELFF.

This chain's CDR3 is CASSLAGGLSTGELFF. V and J are TRBV12-3 or TRBV12-4 and TRBJ2-2; TCRdb calls TRBD2, which cannot be checked without DNA. The CDR3 has 16 amino acids.

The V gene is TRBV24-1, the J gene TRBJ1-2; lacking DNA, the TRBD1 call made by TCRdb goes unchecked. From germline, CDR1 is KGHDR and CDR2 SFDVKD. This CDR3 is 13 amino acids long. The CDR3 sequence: CATSGTPGDGYTF.

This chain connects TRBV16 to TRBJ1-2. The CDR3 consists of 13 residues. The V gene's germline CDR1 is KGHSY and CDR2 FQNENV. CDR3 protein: CASSQLGLSGYTF.

The CDR3 region is CASSPYGAGNEQFF. The chain uses TRBV4-2 and TRBJ2-1; without DNA, the TCRdb call of TRBD1 cannot be checked. The CDR3 runs to 14 residues. CDR1 LGHNA and CDR2 YNFKEQ come from the germline V gene.

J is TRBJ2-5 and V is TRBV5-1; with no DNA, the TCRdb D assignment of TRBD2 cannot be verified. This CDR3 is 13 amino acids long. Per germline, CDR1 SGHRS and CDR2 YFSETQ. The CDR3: CASVVSGQETQYF. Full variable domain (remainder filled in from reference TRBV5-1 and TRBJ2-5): KAGVTQTPRYLIKTRGQQVTLSCSPISGHRSVSWYQQTPGQGLQFLFEYFSETQRNKGNFPGRFSGRQFSNSRSEMNVSTLELGDSALYLCASVVSGQETQYFGPGTRLLVL.

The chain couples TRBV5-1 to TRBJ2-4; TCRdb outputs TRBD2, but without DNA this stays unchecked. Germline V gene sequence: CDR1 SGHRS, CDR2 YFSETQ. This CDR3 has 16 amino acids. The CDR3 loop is CASSLGLAGVLNIQYF.

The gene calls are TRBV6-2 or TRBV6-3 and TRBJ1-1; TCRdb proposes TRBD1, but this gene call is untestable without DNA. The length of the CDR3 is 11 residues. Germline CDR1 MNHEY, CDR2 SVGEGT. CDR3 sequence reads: CATGLWTEAFF.

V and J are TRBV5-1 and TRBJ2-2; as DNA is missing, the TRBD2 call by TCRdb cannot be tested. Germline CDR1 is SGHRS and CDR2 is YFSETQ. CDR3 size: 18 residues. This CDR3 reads CASSLALAGLSNTGELFF.

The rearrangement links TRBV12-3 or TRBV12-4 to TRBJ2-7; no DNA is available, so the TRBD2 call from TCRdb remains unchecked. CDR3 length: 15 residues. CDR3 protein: CASTPDAAGINEQYF.

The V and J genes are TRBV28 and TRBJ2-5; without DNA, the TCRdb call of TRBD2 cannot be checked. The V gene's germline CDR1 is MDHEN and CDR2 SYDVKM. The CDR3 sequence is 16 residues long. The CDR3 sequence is CATVSVAETEGETQYF. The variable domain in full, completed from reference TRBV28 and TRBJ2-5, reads DVKVTQSSRYLVKRTGEKVFLECVQDMDHENMFWYRQDPGLGLRLIYFSYDVKMKEKGDIPEGYSVSREKKERFSLILESASTNQTSMYLCATVSVAETEGETQYFGPGTRLLVL.